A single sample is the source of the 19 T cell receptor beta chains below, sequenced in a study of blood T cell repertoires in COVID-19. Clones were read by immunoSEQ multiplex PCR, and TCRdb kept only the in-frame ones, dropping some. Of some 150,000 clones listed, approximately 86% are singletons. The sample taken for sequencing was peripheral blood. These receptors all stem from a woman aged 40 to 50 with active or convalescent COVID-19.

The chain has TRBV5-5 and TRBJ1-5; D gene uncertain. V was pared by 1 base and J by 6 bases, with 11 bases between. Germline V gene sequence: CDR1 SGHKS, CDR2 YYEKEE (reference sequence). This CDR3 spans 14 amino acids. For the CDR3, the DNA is TGTGCCAGCAGCTTGCGCCAGGTCTCTCAGCCCCAGCATTTT. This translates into CASSLRQVSQPQHF.

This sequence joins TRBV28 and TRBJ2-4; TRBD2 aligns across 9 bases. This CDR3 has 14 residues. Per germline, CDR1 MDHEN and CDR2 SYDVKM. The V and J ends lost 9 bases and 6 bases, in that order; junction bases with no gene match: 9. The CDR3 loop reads CASSGGNRGNIQYF. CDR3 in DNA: TGTGCCAGTAGCGGGGGTAACAGGGGAAACATTCAGTACTTC.

The CDR3 DNA is TGTGCCAGCTCACCATCCCGACAGGGTGGCTCACCCCTCCACTTT. It yields the protein CASSPSRQGGSPLHF. The gene calls are TRBV18 and TRBJ1-6; 7 nucleotides match TRBD1. CDR1 is KGHSH, CDR2 LQKENI, per germline. The J segment lost 10 bases and the V segment lost 2 bases, leaving 8 bases of the junction unmatched. This CDR3 region has 15 residues.

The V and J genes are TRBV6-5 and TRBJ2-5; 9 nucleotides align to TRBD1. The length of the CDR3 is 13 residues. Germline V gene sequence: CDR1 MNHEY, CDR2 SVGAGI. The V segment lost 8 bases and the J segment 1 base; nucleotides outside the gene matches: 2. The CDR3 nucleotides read TGTGCCAGCCGGGACAGGGTCCAAGAGACCCAGTACTTC. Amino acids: CASRDRVQETQYF.

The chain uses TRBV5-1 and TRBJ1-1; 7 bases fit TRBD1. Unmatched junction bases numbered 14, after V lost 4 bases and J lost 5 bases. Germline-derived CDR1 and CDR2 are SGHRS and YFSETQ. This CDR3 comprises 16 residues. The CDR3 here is CASSPDRVRSTTEAFF. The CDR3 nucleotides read TGCGCCAGCAGCCCCGACAGGGTGAGGAGTACTACTGAAGCTTTCTTT.

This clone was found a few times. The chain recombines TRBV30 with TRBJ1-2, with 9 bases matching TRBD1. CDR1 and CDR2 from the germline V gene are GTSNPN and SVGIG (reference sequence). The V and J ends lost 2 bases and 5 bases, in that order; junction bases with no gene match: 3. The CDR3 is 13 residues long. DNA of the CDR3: TGTGCCTGGAGTACGGGACAGGGATATGGCTACACCTTC. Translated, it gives CAWSTGQGYGYTF. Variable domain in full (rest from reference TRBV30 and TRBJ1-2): SQTIHQWPATLVQPVGSPLSLECTVEGTSNPNLYWYRQAAGRGLQLLFYSVGIGQISSEVPQNLSASRPQDRQFILSSKKLLLSDSGFYLCAWSTGQGYGYTFGSGTRLTVV.

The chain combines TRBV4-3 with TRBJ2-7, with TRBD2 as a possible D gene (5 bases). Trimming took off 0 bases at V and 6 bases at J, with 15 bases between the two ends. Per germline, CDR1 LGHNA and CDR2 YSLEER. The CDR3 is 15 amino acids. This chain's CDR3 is CASSQDPAPRGEQYF. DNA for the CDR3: TGCGCCAGCAGCCAAGATCCCGCTCCACGGGGCGAGCAGTACTTC.

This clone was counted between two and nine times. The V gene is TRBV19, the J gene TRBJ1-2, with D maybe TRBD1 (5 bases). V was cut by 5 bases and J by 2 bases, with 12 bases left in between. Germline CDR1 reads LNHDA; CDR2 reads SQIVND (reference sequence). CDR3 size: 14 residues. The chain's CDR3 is CASSPDRGNYGYTF. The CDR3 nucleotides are TGTGCCAGTAGTCCCGATCGGGGGAACTATGGCTACACCTTC.

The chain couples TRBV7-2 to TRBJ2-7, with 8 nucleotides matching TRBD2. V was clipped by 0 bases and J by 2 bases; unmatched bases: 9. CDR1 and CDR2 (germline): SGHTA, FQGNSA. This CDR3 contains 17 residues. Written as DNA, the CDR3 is TGTGCCAGCAGCTTAGCGCTAACAAGCGGGAGCCCCTACGAGCAGTACTTC. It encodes CASSLALTSGSPYEQYF. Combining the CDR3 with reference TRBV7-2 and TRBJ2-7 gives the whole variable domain GAGVSQSPSNKVTEKGKDVELRCDPISGHTALYWYRQSLGQGLEFLIYFQGNSAPDKSGLPSDRFSAERTGGSVSTLTIQRTQQEDSAVYLCASSLALTSGSPYEQYFGPGTRLTVT.

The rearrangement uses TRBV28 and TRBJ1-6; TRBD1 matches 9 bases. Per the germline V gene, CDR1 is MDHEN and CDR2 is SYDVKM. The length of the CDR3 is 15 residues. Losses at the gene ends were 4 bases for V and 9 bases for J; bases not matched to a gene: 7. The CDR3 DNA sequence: TGTGCCAGCAGTTCAAACAGGGGGCGCGGTTCACCCCTCCACTTT. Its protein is CASSSNRGRGSPLHF.

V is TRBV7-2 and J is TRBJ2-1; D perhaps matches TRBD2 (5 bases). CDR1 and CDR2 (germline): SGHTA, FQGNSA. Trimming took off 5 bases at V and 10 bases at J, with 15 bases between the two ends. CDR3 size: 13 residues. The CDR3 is CASSHGLPGEQFF. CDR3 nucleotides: TGTGCCAGCAGCCATGGACTGCCAGGAGAGCAGTTCTTC.

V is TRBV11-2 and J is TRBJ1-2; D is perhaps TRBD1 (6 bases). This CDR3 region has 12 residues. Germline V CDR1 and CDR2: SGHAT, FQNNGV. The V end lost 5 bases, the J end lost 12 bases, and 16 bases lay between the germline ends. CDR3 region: CASSLTGSGNTF. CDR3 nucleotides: TGTGCCAGCAGCCTCACAGGGTCTGGAAACACCTTC.

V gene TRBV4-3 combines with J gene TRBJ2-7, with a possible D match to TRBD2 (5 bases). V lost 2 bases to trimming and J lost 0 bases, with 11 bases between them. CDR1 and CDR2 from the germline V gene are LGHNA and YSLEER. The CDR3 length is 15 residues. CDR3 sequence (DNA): TGCGCCAGCAGCCAATCCGGACTGAACTCCTACGAGCAGTACTTC. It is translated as CASSQSGLNSYEQYF.

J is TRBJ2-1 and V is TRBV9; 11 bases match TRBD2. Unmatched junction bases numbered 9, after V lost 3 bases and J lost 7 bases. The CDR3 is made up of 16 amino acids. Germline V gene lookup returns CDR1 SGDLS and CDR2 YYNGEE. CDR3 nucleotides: TGTGCCAGCAGCGCCGGACTAGCGGGTGGGGTAAATGAGCAGTTCTTC. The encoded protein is CASSAGLAGGVNEQFF.

The CDR3 DNA reads as TGTGCCTGGAGTGTAACTAGCGGGACAGATACGCAGTATTTT. Translation gives CAWSVTSGTDTQYF. V is TRBV30 and J is TRBJ2-3; 9 bases are a match to TRBD2. This CDR3 has 14 residues. Germline assignment: CDR1 GTSNPN and CDR2 SVGIG (reference sequence). The junction had 1 base not matched to a gene; V was cut back by 0 bases and J by 3 bases.

The CDR3 loop is CASTRARDREFYGYTF. The CDR3 DNA is TGTGCCAGTACCAGGGCCCGGGACAGGGAATTCTATGGCTACACCTTC. The chain combines TRBV19 with TRBJ1-2; 9 bases align to TRBD1. This CDR3 has 16 residues. V was pared by 7 bases and J by 4 bases, with 13 bases of the junction left unmatched. Germline-derived CDR1 and CDR2 are LNHDA and SQIVND (reference sequence). Combining the CDR3 with reference TRBV19 and TRBJ1-2 gives the whole variable domain DGGITQSPKYLFRKEGQNVTLSCEQNLNHDAMYWYRQDPGQGLRLIYYSQIVNDFQKGDIAEGYSVSREKKESFPLTVTSAQKNPTAFYLCASTRARDREFYGYTFGSGTRLTVV.

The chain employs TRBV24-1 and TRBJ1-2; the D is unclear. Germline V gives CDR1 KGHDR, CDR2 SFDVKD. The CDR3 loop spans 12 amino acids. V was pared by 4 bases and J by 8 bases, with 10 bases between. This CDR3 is CATSDSSEGYTF. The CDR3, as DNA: TGTGCCACCAGTGACTCCAGCGAAGGCTACACCTTC.

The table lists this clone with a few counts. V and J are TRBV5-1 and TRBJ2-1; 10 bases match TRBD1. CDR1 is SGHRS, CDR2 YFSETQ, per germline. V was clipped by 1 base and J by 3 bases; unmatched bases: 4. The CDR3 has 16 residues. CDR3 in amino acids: CASSLTGTGVYNEQFF. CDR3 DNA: TGCGCCAGCAGCTTGACCGGGACAGGGGTCTACAATGAGCAGTTCTTC.

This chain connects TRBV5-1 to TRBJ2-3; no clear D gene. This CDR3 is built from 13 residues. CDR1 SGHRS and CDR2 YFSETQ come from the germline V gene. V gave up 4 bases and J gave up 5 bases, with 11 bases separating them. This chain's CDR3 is CASSPQRRDTQYF. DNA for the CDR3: TGCGCCAGCAGCCCCCAGAGGAGAGATACGCAGTATTTT.